This TCR beta chain was captured by sequencing in a study of tumor-infiltrating lymphocytes in primary liver carcinoma. Findings and caveats of the study: Just about 7-24% of leading clones were found in every one of five regions.

Unsorted bulk tissue, about 20-32 mg of it, served as the source for co-extraction of RNA and DNA. No patient had received treatment, and all had chronic HBV infection. Uniformly, tumor samples exhibited a viable tumor cell fraction exceeding 80%. This clonotype was observed once. The antigen remains undetermined. Reverse transcription of 500 to 650 ng total RNA with a constant-region primer produced TCR beta cDNA. Three nested multiplex PCR rounds, a slightly modified ARM-PCR, produced the libraries for TCR beta. TRBV1-TRBV30 forward and Cbeta reverse primers drove the first two approximately 10-cycle rounds. TCRdb redid the calling of the multiplex PCR reads with MiXCR, one entry per CDR3 protein. The repertoire consists of approximately 110,000 distinct CDR3 sequences, with less than 80% occurring once and the leading ten covering around 9%. V was trimmed by 2 bases and J by 3 bases, leaving 11 bases between them. CDR1 GTSNPN and CDR2 SVGIG come from the germline V gene (reference sequence). This CDR3 has 13 residues.

This clonotype originated in a woman aged 60-70 years with primary liver carcinoma and hepatitis B virus infection. The sample was liver tumor tissue from sampling region 1. Sample subset: tumor region T1, superior pole. The V call is TRBV30, the J call TRBJ2-7; D possibly corresponds to TRBD1 (5 bases). The CDR3 bases are TGTGCCTGGAGTCGACAGCTAGACTACGAGCAGTACTTC. This encodes CAWSRQLDYEQYF.